The 5 T cell receptor beta chains in this list originate from one sample, sequenced in a study of regulatory T cells in long-lasting Graves disease. As to time point: newly diagnosed GD, antithyroid drugs for less than 3 months. Extracted PBMC RNA gave rise to the TCR library. Libraries of TCR beta came from iRepertoire HTBI primers plus Arm-PCR of CDR3 regions. Each CDR3 protein gets one entry after TCRdb re-called the multiplex PCR reads with MiXCR. The table has some 340,000 distinct CDR3 sequences, 12% seen once; the top ten hold 15% to 20%. The same sample was also used in a study of T cells in Graves' hyperthyroidism and ophthalmopathy.

The sequenced sample was peripheral blood mononuclear cells (PBMCs), obtained at new diagnosis, from a patient treated with antithyroid drugs. The source of these receptors is a woman aged 18-35 years with Graves disease.

Turning to this clonotype: A far larger clone lies a single base away; this is likely a read error. The chain is built from TRBV12-3 or TRBV12-4 and TRBJ2-1; no clear D gene. Matching the DNA end better, TRBJ2-3 makes the J call doubtful. The CDR3 runs to 17 residues. CDR3 sequence: CASGPLLSGIGTDTQYF. In DNA, the CDR3 is TGTGCCAGCGGTCCCCTACTCTCTGGGATTGGCACAGATACGCAGTATTTT.

This clonotype was found many times. The chain couples TRBV2 to TRBJ2-7; D call uncertain. This CDR3 spans 15 amino acids. V lost 5 bases, J lost 6 bases, and 20 bases lay in between. The V gene's germline CDR1 is SNHLY and CDR2 FYNNEI. The CDR3 reads CASSSPLEPGGEQYV. As DNA, the CDR3 is TGTGCCAGCAGTTCGCCCTTGGAACCTGGCGGCGAGCAGTACGTC.

This clonotype has ten or more counts. V is TRBV18 and J is TRBJ2-2; D is unclear. Between the trimmed V and J ends, which lost 1 base and 7 bases, there was a span of 13 bases. This CDR3 contains 15 residues. Germline lookup yields CDR1 KGHSH and CDR2 LQKENI. CDR3 DNA: TGTGCCAGCTCACCACTCTCCCCTACGAACGGGGAGCTGTTTTTT. Translation: CASSPLSPTNGELFF.

The gene calls are TRBV20-1 and TRBJ1-5; D gene uncertain. The V and J ends lost 5 bases and 0 bases respectively, with 8 bases between them. This CDR3 is 13 amino acids long. In germline, CDR1 is DFQATT, CDR2 SNEGSKA (reference sequence). The CDR3 loop is CSAWRNSNQPQHF. The CDR3 nucleotides read TGCAGTGCTTGGAGAAATAGCAATCAGCCCCAGCATTTT.

This clonotype was detected ten times or more. The chain combines TRBV12-3 or TRBV12-4 with TRBJ1-6, with D hard to call. Between the trimmed V and J ends, which lost 5 bases and 8 bases, there was a span of 7 bases. This CDR3 is 12 amino acids long. CDR3 protein: CASSKAYSPLHF. Written as DNA, the CDR3 is TGTGCCAGCAGTAAGGCGTATTCACCCCTCCACTTT.